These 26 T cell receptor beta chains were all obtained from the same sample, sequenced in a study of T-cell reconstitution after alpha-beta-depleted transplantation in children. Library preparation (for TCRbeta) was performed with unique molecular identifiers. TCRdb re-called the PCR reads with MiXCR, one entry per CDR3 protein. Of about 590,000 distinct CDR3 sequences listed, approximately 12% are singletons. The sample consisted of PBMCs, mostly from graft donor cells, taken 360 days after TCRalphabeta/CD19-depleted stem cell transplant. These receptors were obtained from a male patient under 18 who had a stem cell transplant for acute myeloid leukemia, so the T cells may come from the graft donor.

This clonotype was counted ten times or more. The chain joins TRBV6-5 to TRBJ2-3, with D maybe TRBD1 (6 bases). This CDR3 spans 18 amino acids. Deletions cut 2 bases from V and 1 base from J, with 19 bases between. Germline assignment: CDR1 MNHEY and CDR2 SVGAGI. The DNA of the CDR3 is TGTGCCAGCAGTTACCAAGGCCCACAGGGTAGGGGCACAGATACGCAGTATTTT. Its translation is CASSYQGPQGRGTDTQYF.

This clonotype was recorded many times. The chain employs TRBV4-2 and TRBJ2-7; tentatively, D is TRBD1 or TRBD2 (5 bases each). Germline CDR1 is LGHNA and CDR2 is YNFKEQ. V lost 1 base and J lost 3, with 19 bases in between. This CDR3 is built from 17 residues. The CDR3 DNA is TGTGCCAGCAGCCAAGGGTCGCGTGGGGGTTTAATCTACGAGCAGTACTTC. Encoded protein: CASSQGSRGGLIYEQYF.

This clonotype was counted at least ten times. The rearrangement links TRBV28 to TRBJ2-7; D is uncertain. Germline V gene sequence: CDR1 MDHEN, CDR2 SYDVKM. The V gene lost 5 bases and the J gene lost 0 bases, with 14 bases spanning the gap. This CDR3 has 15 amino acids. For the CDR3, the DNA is TGTGCCAGCAGTCCCATTTCATCGGGCTCCTACGAGCAGTACTTC. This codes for CASSPISSGSYEQYF.

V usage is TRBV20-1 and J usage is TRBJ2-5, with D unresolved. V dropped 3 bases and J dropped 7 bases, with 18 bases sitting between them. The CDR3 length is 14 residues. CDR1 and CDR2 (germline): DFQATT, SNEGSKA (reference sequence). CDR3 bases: TGCAGTGCTAGTATGGCGGTCACAAGAGGGACCCAGTACTTC. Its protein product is CSASMAVTRGTQYF.

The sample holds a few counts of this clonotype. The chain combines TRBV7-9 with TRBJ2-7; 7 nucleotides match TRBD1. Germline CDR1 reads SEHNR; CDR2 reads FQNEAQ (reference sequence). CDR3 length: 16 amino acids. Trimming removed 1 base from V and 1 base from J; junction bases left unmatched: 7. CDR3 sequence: CASSLVETGSSYEQYF. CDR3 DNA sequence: TGTGCCAGCAGCTTAGTTGAGACAGGGTCGTCCTACGAGCAGTACTTC.

Written as DNA, the CDR3 is TGTGCCAGCTCACCAGGGGATCAGCCCCAGCATTTT. Translating gives CASSPGDQPQHF. The rearrangement joins TRBV18 to TRBJ1-5; D not certain. Trimming stripped 2 bases from V and 5 bases from J, with 4 bases between. Germline V gene sequence: CDR1 KGHSH, CDR2 LQKENI. This CDR3 comprises 12 residues. Complete variable domain (other parts from reference TRBV18 and TRBJ1-5): NAGVMQNPRHLVRRRGQEARLRCSPMKGHSHVYWYRQLPEEGLKFMVYLQKENIIDESGMPKERFSAEFPKEGPSILRIQQVVRGDSAAYFCASSPGDQPQHFGDGTRLSIL.

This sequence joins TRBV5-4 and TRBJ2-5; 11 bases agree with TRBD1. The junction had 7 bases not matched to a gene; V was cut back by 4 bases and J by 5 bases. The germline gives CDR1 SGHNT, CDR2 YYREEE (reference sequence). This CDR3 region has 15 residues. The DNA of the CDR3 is TGTGCCAGCAGCCCCAGGGGGACAGGGGGTGAGACCCAGTACTTC. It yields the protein CASSPRGTGGETQYF.

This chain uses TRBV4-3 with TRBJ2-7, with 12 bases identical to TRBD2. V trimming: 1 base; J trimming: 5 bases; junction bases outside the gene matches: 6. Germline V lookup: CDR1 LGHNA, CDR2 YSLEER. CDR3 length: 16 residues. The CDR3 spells CASSQVTGLAGNEQYF. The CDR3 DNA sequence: TGCGCCAGCAGCCAAGTGACAGGACTAGCGGGAAACGAGCAGTACTTC.

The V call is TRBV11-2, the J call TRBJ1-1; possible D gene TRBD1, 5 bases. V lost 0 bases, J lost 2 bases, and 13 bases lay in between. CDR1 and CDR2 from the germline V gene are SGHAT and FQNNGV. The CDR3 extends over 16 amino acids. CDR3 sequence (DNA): TGTGCCAGCAGCTTAGACTTTGGCAGGGTTAACACTGAAGCTTTCTTT. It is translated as CASSLDFGRVNTEAFF.

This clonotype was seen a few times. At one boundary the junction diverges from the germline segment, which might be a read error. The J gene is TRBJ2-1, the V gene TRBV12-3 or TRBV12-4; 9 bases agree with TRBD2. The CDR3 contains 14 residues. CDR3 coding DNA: TGTGCCAGCAGTTCGCGGGGGGGAGGGGGTATAGGAATCTTC. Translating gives CASSSRGGGGIGIF.

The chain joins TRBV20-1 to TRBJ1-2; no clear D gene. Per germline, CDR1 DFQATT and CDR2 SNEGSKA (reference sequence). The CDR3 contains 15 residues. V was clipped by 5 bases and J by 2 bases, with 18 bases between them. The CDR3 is CSAPPGSAMNYGYTF. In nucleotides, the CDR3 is TGCAGTGCTCCTCCGGGCAGCGCGATGAACTATGGCTACACCTTC.

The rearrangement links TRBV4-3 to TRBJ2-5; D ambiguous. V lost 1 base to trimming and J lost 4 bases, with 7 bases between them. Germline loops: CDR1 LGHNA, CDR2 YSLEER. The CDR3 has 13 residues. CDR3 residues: CASSQVPGETQYF. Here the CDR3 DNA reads TGCGCCAGCAGCCAAGTCCCGGGAGAGACCCAGTACTTC.

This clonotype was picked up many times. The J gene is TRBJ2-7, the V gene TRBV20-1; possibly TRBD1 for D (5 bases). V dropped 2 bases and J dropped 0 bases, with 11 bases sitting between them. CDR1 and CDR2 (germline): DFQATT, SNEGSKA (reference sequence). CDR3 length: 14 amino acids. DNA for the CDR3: TGCAGTGCTAGATTTCAGGGCTTCTCCTACGAGCAGTACTTC. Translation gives CSARFQGFSYEQYF.

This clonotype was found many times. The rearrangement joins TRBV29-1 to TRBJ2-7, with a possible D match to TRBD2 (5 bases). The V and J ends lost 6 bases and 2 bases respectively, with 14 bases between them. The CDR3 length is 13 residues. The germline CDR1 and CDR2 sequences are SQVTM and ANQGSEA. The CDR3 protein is CSVGVALPYEQYF. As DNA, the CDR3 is TGCAGCGTCGGCGTAGCGTTGCCCTACGAGCAGTACTTC.

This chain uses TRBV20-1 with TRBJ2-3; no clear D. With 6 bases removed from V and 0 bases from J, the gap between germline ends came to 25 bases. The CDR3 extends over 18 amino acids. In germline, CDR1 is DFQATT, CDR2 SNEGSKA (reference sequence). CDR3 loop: CSAPKSGLLSYSTDTQYF. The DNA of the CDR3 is TGCAGTGCCCCGAAATCTGGGTTACTAAGTTATAGCACAGATACGCAGTATTTT.

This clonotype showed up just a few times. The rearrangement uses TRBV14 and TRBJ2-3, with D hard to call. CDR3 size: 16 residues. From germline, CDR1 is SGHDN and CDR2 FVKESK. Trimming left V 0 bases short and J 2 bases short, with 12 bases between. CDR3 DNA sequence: TGTGCCAGCAGCCAAGACTCGGGTATCATCACAGATACGCAGTATTTT. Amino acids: CASSQDSGIITDTQYF.

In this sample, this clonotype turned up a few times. Here the CDR3 reads CASSQEWAPPYNEQFF. The CDR3 region has the DNA TGTGCCAGCAGCCAAGAGTGGGCCCCCCCCTACAATGAGCAGTTCTTC. The V gene is TRBV4-2, the J gene TRBJ2-1; the D is unclear. V lost 0 bases to trimming and J lost 2 bases, with 11 bases between them. The germline V gene has CDR1 LGHNA and CDR2 YNFKEQ. This CDR3 has 16 residues.

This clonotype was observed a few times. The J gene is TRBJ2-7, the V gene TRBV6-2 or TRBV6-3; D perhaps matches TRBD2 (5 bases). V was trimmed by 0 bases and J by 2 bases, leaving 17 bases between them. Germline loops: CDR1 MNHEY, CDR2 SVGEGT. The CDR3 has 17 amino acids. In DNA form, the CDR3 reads TGTGCCAGCAGTTACTCCGGGTGGGGAGCGGATGCCTACGAGCAGTACTTC. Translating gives CASSYSGWGADAYEQYF.

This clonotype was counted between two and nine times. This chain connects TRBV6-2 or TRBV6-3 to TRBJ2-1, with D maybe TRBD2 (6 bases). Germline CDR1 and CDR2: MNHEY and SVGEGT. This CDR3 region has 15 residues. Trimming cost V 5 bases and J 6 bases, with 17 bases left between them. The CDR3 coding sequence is TGTGCCAGCAGTCCCTTCGGGGGTGGCGGCAATGAGCAGTTCTTC. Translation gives CASSPFGGGGNEQFF.

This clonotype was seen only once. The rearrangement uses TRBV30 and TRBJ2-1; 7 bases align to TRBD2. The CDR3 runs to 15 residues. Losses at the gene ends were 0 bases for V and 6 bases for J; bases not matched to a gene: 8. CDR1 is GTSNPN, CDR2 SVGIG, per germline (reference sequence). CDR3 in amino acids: CAWSVRLAVPNEQFF. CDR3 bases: TGTGCCTGGAGTGTACGGCTAGCGGTACCCAATGAGCAGTTCTTC. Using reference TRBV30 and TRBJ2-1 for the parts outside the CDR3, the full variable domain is SQTIHQWPATLVQPVGSPLSLECTVEGTSNPNLYWYRQAAGRGLQLLFYSVGIGQISSEVPQNLSASRPQDRQFILSSKKLLLSDSGFYLCAWSVRLAVPNEQFFGPGTRLTVL.

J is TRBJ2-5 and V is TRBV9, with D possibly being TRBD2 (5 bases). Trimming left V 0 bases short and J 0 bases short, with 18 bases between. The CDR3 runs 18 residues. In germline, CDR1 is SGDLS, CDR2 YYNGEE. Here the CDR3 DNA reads TGTGCCAGCAGCGTAGCTACGAGGGAGCCCCCTTACCAAGAGACCCAGTACTTC. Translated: CASSVATREPPYQETQYF.

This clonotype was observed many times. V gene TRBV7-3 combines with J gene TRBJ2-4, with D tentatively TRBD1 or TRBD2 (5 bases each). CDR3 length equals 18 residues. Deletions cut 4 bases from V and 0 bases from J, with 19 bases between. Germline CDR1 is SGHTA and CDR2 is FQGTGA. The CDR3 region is CASSSPGRSLLAKNIQYF. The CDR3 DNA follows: TGTGCCAGCAGCTCTCCGGGACGGAGCCTCCTAGCCAAAAACATTCAGTACTTC.

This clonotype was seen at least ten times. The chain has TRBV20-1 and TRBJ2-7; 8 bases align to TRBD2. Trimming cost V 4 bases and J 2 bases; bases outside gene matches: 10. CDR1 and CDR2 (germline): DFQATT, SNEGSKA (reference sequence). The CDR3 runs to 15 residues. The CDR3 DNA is TGCAGTGCTACCGTCGGGGCGGGAGGACCCTACGAGCAGTACTTC. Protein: CSATVGAGGPYEQYF.

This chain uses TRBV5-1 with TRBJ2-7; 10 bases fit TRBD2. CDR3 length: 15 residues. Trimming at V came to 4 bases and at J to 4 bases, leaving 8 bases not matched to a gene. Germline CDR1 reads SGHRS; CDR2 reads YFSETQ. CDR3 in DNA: TGCGCCAGCAGCCGCGGACTAGCGGAGTTTTACGAGCAGTACTTC. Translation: CASSRGLAEFYEQYF.

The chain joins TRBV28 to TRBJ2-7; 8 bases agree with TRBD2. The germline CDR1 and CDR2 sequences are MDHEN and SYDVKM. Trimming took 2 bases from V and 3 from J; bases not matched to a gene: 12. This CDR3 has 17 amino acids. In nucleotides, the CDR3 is TGTGCCAGCAGTTTAAGGGGCCTACTAGCGGCGGGCTACGAGCAGTACTTC. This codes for CASSLRGLLAAGYEQYF.

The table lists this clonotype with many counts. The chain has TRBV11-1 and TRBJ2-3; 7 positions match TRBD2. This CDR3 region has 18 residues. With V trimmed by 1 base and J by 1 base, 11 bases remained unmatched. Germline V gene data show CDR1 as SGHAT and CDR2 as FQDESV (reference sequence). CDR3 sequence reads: CASSLVQRDLTRTDTQYF. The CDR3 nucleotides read TGTGCCAGCAGCTTAGTCCAGCGGGATCTAACCCGCACAGATACGCAGTATTTT.